This T cell receptor (beta chain) stems from a study of early T cells in non-severe SARS-CoV-2 infection. J lost 5 bases, V lost 2 bases, and 11 bases had no gene match. Per germline, CDR1 SGHNT and CDR2 YYREEE (reference sequence). The CDR3 is made up of 16 amino acids. This clonotype was counted many times. Unique molecular identifiers were affixed to single, distinct cDNA molecules. TCRdb itself ran the 5' RACE reads through MiXCR, one entry per CDR3 protein. The sample has approximately 35,000 distinct CDR3 sequences, around 5.9% seen once. This chain links TRBV5-4 with TRBJ2-3; 7 bases fit TRBD1. The sequenced material came from whole blood. The sequence was collected from an adult who was a healthcare worker with PCR-confirmed SARS-CoV-2 infection or an uninfected control (not recorded which). This chain's CDR3 is CASSLKDRTKGDTQYF. The CDR3 DNA sequence: TGTGCCAGCAGCTTAAAGGACAGGACGAAGGGAGATACGCAGTATTTT. Together with reference TRBV5-4 and TRBJ2-3, the CDR3 gives the full variable domain: ETGVTQSPTHLIKTRGQQVTLRCSSQSGHNTVSWYQQALGQGPQFIFQYYREEENGRGNFPPRFSGLQFPNYSSELNVNALELDDSALYLCASSLKDRTKGDTQYFGPGTRLTVL.